A selection of T cell receptor beta chains follows, all from one sample in a study of beta chain features in type 1 diabetes. This table comes from immunoSEQ multiplex PCR, and its TCRdb copy is limited to in-frame clones, with some not included. The data show 500,000 to 700,000 clones, about 16% seen once. The sequencing input was naive CD4+ T cells from blood. All receptors come from a man in his late teens or twenties in good health. Both conserved end residues are part of each CDR3. The D gene is left open where the match is weak. Clone size is given for some rows only: seen once, a few or many times, or a class if the clone is expanded.

>TRBJ1-2|-|TRBV29-1|-
CSVASGSGWVGYTF
TGCAGCGTGGCCTCGGGGTCAGGGTGGGTTGGCTACACCTTC
>TRBJ2-4|-|TRBV27|-
CASTQQGRQAKNIQYF
TGTGCCAGCACCCAGCAGGGACGTCAAGCCAAAAACATTCAGTACTTC
>TRBJ2-1|-|TRBV5-6|-
CASSLSGRLNEQFF
TGTGCCAGCAGCTTGTCAGGGCGATTGAATGAGCAGTTCTTC
>TRBJ1-2|-|TRBV7-6|few
CASSLASRSANYGYTF
TGTGCCAGCAGCTTAGCAAGCAGGAGCGCTAACTATGGCTACACCTTC
>TRBJ1-1|-|TRBV19|-
CASSIVQKVNTEAFF
TGTGCCAGTAGTATCGTCCAGAAGGTGAACACTGAAGCTTTCTTT
>TRBJ1-1|-|TRBV7-2|-
CASSLEWGRGTEAFF
TGTGCCAGCAGCTTAGAGTGGGGGCGAGGCACTGAAGCTTTCTTT
>TRBJ1-2|-|TRBV28|few
CASSLQGATYGYTF
TGTGCCAGCAGTCTTCAAGGGGCTACCTATGGCTACACCTTC
>TRBJ2-7|TRBD1|TRBV29-1|-
CSPLLWDRVPYEQYF
TGCAGCCCCCTTTTGTGGGACAGGGTCCCCTACGAGCAGTACTTC
>TRBJ2-5|-|TRBV5-1|few
CASNLVSEETQYF
TGCGCCAGCAACTTGGTCTCAGAAGAGACCCAGTACTTC
>TRBJ2-1|-|TRBV5-8|few
CASSLTGKRQFF
TGTGCCAGCAGCTTAACAGGGAAACGGCAGTTCTTC
>TRBJ2-7|TRBD1|TRBV7-3|few
CASSLQGAYYEQYF
TGTGCCAGCAGCTTACAGGGGGCATACTACGAGCAGTACTTC
>TRBJ1-1|-|TRBV28|few
CASSSGTYTEAFF
TGTGCCAGCAGCTCCGGGACTTACACTGAAGCTTTCTTT
>TRBJ1-2|-|TRBV9|-
CASSGIQKRGYGYTF
TGTGCCAGCAGCGGAATACAAAAAAGAGGCTATGGCTACACCTTC
>TRBJ2-7|-|TRBV29-1|-
CSVAGFSEQYF
TGCAGCGTTGCAGGGTTCAGCGAGCAGTACTTC
>TRBJ2-7|TRBD2|TRBV14|few
CASSRGRGPFYEQYF
TGTGCCAGCAGCCGGGGGAGGGGACCCTTCTACGAGCAGTACTTC
>TRBJ1-5|-|TRBV11-2|few
CASSLAANQPQHF
TGTGCCAGCAGCTTAGCGGCAAATCAGCCCCAGCATTTT
>TRBJ1-2|-|TRBV6-5|few
CASTPAGRNYGYTF
TGTGCCAGCACTCCTGCCGGGCGGAACTATGGCTACACCTTC
>TRBJ2-7|-|TRBV28|-
CAIRPGTAAYEQYF
TGTGCCATCAGGCCTGGGACGGCCGCCTACGAGCAGTACTTC
>TRBJ2-1|TRBD1|TRBV9|-
CASSRQGNNEQFF
TGTGCCAGCAGTAGACAGGGAAACAATGAGCAGTTCTTC
>TRBJ2-7|-|TRBV5-1|-
CARVPTVSYEQYF
TGCGCCAGGGTTCCGACAGTCTCCTACGAGCAGTACTTC
>TRBJ1-1|-|TRBV5-1|few
CASSLDSGRELEAFF
TGCGCCAGCAGCCTGGATTCCGGCAGAGAGCTTGAAGCTTTCTTT
>TRBJ1-5|-|TRBV7-3|-
CASSHATGPYQPQHF
TGTGCCAGCAGCCACGCCACGGGTCCCTATCAGCCCCAGCATTTT
>TRBJ2-3|-|TRBV4-1|few
CASSQVTGGISTDTQYF
TGCGCCAGCAGCCAAGTGACAGGCGGGATTAGCACAGATACGCAGTATTTT
>TRBJ2-7|-|TRBV19|-
CASSIQTGSYEQYF
TGTGCCAGTAGTATCCAGACAGGCTCCTACGAGCAGTACTTC
>TRBJ1-2|-|TRBV5-1|-
CASSFRDTPRGYTF
TGCGCCAGCAGCTTCCGGGATACACCCCGGGGCTACACCTTC
>TRBJ1-2|-|TRBV4-2|-
CASSQARIGSGYTF
TGTGCCAGCAGCCAAGCCCGAATTGGGTCTGGCTACACCTTC
>TRBJ1-2|TRBD1|TRBV2|few
CASSEGQGVYGYTF
TGTGCCAGCAGTGAGGGACAGGGTGTCTATGGCTACACCTTC
>TRBJ2-6|-|TRBV7-2|-
CASSPRMGDIYSGANVLTF
TGTGCCAGCAGCCCACGGATGGGGGACATTTACTCTGGGGCCAACGTCCTGACTTTC
>TRBJ2-7|-|TRBV18|-
CASFADLGSYEQYF
TGTGCCAGCTTCGCAGATTTGGGCTCCTACGAGCAGTACTTC
>TRBJ2-7|TRBD1|TRBV9|-
CASSRDRGTYEQYF
TGTGCCAGCAGCCGGGACAGGGGGACATACGAGCAGTACTTC
>TRBJ2-5|TRBD2|TRBV5-4|-
CASSPLAGEETQYF
TGTGCCAGCAGCCCACTAGCGGGAGAGGAGACCCAGTACTTC
>TRBJ2-3|TRBD2|TRBV5-4|once
CASSSSTGAGGPSDTQYF
TGTGCCAGCAGCAGTAGTACAGGCGCGGGAGGGCCTTCAGATACGCAGTATTTT
>TRBJ2-1|-|TRBV7-2|few
CASSLTGSPYEQFF
TGTGCCAGCAGCTTAACAGGGTCGCCCTATGAGCAGTTCTTC
>TRBJ2-5|TRBD1|TRBV7-2|few
CASSLRQGARETQYF
TGTGCCAGCAGCCTACGACAGGGGGCTCGAGAGACCCAGTACTTC
>TRBJ1-2|-|TRBV5-4|-
CASSPAQGGREGYTF
TGTGCCAGCAGCCCGGCGCAGGGTGGTAGAGAAGGCTACACCTTC
>TRBJ2-5|-|TRBV5-1|few
CASSLEGETQYF
TGCGCCAGCAGCTTGGAGGGGGAGACCCAGTACTTC
>TRBJ2-2|-|TRBV5-1|few
CASSLATAANTGELFF
TGCGCCAGCAGCTTGGCCACAGCCGCGAACACCGGGGAGCTGTTTTTT
>TRBJ1-2|-|TRBV28|-
CASSLTPNYGYTF
TGTGCCAGCAGCCTGACACCGAACTATGGCTACACCTTC
>TRBJ1-2|-|TRBV7-9|-
CASSLGQQNYGYTF
TGTGCCAGCAGCTTAGGACAGCAAAACTATGGCTACACCTTC
>TRBJ2-7|-|TRBV2|-
CASRGQKSYEQYF
TGTGCCAGCCGTGGACAGAAGTCCTACGAGCAGTACTTC
>TRBJ1-5|-|TRBV10-3|-
CAISESGGSIFGNQPQHF
TGTGCCATCAGTGAGAGCGGGGGGTCGATATTTGGCAATCAGCCCCAGCATTTT
>TRBJ2-7|TRBD1|TRBV13|-
CASSLIRRGLDYEQYF
TGTGCCAGCAGCCTGATCCGCAGGGGGTTAGACTACGAGCAGTACTTC
>TRBJ2-5|-|TRBV5-1|-
CASSFAQETQYF
TGCGCCAGCAGCTTCGCTCAAGAGACCCAGTACTTC